These 29 T cell receptor beta chains came from one sample sequenced in a study of blood T cells in healthy people across ages. Primed by a sample-barcoded 5' primer and a J-beta primer mix, a second PCR proceeded for 7 to 11 cycles. Each CDR3 protein is one row after TCRdb ran MiXCR on the 5' RACE reads. Found here are around 710,000 distinct CDR3 sequences, roughly 41% of them singletons; the top ten hold approximately 22%. The source material was blood. Receptor source: a woman aged 60 to 75 in good health.

This clonotype has more than one count but fewer than ten. The chain employs TRBV12-3 or TRBV12-4 and TRBJ2-1; tentatively, D is TRBD1 or TRBD2 (5 bases each). V shed 4 bases and J shed 6 bases, with 16 bases lying between them. The CDR3 runs to 15 residues. The CDR3, as DNA: TGTGCCAGCAGTTCTCGATCGGTTGGGGGCAATGAGCAGTTCTTC. Translating it yields CASSSRSVGGNEQFF.

The rearrangement links TRBV6-2 or TRBV6-3 to TRBJ2-1, with 13 bases matching TRBD2. This CDR3 spans 16 amino acids. V was pared by 0 bases and J by 7 bases, with 3 bases of the junction left unmatched. Germline lookup yields CDR1 MNHEY and CDR2 SVGEGT. The CDR3 DNA is TGTGCCAGCAGTTACTCGAGACTAGCGGGGGGAAATGAGCAGTTCTTC. It encodes CASSYSRLAGGNEQFF.

This clonotype was found many times. The CDR3 nucleotides are TGCAGTGAATCCGGCGGGAGGGGAGGATCAGAGACCCAGTACTTC. As protein: CSESGGRGGSETQYF. The chain is built from TRBV20-1 and TRBJ2-5; TRBD2 agrees at 9 bases. J lost 4 bases, V lost 7 bases, and 13 bases had no gene match. Germline CDR1 and CDR2: DFQATT and SNEGSKA (reference sequence). The CDR3 has 15 residues.

This clonotype was recorded only once. The genes are TRBV6-1 and TRBJ2-7, with 7 bases that match TRBD1. Germline CDR1 MNHNS, CDR2 SASEGT. After removal of 5 bases from V and 3 bases from J, the junction contained 7 bases not matched to a gene. The CDR3 runs 14 residues. The CDR3 nucleotides read TGTGCCAGCAGTCTCACAGGGGCGGGCTACGAGCAGTACTTC. Encoded protein: CASSLTGAGYEQYF.

The chain employs TRBV5-1 and TRBJ2-5; TRBD1 matches at 7 bases. Losses at the gene ends were 6 bases for V and 1 base for J; bases not matched to a gene: 12. Germline V gives CDR1 SGHRS, CDR2 YFSETQ. The CDR3 totals 16 residues. CDR3 sequence: CASTQLAGTAQETQYF. The CDR3 DNA reads as TGCGCCAGCACCCAACTGGCCGGGACAGCCCAAGAGACCCAGTACTTC.

This clonotype was seen more than once but under ten times. The chain couples TRBV7-2 to TRBJ2-7, with 8 bases aligning to TRBD2. The junction had 13 bases not matched to a gene; V was cut back by 5 bases and J by 4 bases. CDR3 length: 16 amino acids. Germline assignment: CDR1 SGHTA and CDR2 FQGNSA. CDR3: CASSRFSASGSYEQYF. For the CDR3, the DNA is TGTGCCAGCAGCCGCTTTTCGGCTAGCGGGTCTTACGAGCAGTACTTC.

This clonotype turned up a few times. The CDR3 bases are TGTGCCAGCAGTTCCGGGCTAGCGGGATGGAATGAGCAGTTCTTC. It codes for CASSSGLAGWNEQFF. The genes are TRBV6-5 and TRBJ2-1; the match to TRBD2 covers 9 bases. After removal of 4 bases from V and 7 bases from J, the junction contained 8 bases not matched to a gene. This CDR3 spans 15 amino acids. CDR1 is MNHEY and CDR2 is SVGAGI in the germline V gene.

Here the CDR3 reads CATSRGETDTQYF. Here the CDR3 DNA reads TGTGCCACCTCCAGGGGTGAAACAGATACGCAGTATTTT. This sequence joins TRBV15 and TRBJ2-3; weak D call: TRBD1 (6 bases). V was pared by 8 bases and J by 3 bases, with 12 bases between. From germline, CDR1 is LNHNV and CDR2 YYDKDF (reference sequence). CDR3 length equals 13 residues. Drawing the rest from reference TRBV15 and TRBJ2-3, the complete variable domain is DAMVIQNPRYQVTQFGKPVTLSCSQTLNHNVMYWYQQKSSQAPKLLFHYYDKDFNNEADTPDNFQSRRPNTSFCFLDIRSPGLGDTAMYLCATSRGETDTQYFGPGTRLTVL.

In its sample, this clonotype was seen a few times. The J gene is TRBJ2-1, the V gene TRBV9; the D call may be TRBD1 or TRBD2 (5 bases each). The germline gives CDR1 SGDLS, CDR2 YYNGEE. CDR3 length equals 16 residues. V lost 1 base and J lost 1, with 12 bases in between. This CDR3 is CASSVQGDGSYNEQFF. CDR3 sequence (DNA): TGTGCCAGCAGCGTACAAGGGGACGGGTCCTACAATGAGCAGTTCTTC.

The chain combines TRBV6-6 with TRBJ1-2; D is perhaps TRBD1 (5 bases). Germline V gene sequence: CDR1 MNHNY, CDR2 SVGAGI (reference sequence). This CDR3 has 15 residues. V lost 0 bases to trimming and J lost 3 bases, with 11 bases between them. The CDR3 DNA is TGTGCCAGCAGTTACTCTGGCAGGGAGGACTATGGCTACACCTTC. Translating gives CASSYSGREDYGYTF.

The CDR3 spells CSARDLLMELNTEAFF. The DNA for the CDR3 is TGCAGTGCTAGAGATCTCCTAATGGAATTGAACACTGAAGCTTTCTTT. The chain has TRBV20-1 and TRBJ1-1; D is undetermined. The ends were cut back, 0 bases at V and 0 bases at J, with 14 bases in the middle. The CDR3 consists of 16 residues. Germline V CDR1 and CDR2: DFQATT, SNEGSKA (reference sequence).

The chain has TRBV20-1 and TRBJ2-5; D is undetermined. Trimming took 6 bases from V and 11 from J, leaving 16 bases between them. There are 11 residues in the CDR3. The germline gives CDR1 DFQATT, CDR2 SNEGSKA (reference sequence). This CDR3 is CSANLLDEQYF. The CDR3 DNA reads as TGCAGTGCCAACCTACTTGATGAGCAGTACTTC.

This chain uses TRBV5-1 with TRBJ2-7, with 7 bases identical to TRBD1. J was trimmed by 0 bases and V by 4 bases; bases with no gene match: 7. Germline CDR1 and CDR2: SGHRS and YFSETQ. This CDR3 region has 15 residues. CDR3 region: CASSQPTGASYEQYF. The CDR3 bases are TGCGCCAGCAGCCAACCTACAGGGGCCTCCTACGAGCAGTACTTC.

The chain combines TRBV7-9 with TRBJ1-3; tentatively, D is TRBD1 (6 bases). Between the trimmed V and J ends, which lost 2 bases and 4 bases, there was a span of 15 bases. CDR1 and CDR2 from the germline V gene are SEHNR and FQNEAQ (reference sequence). This CDR3 is built from 16 residues. The chain's CDR3 is CASSLKGGLAGNTIYF. In DNA form, the CDR3 reads TGTGCCAGCAGCTTAAAAGGGGGGCTGGCCGGAAACACCATATATTTT.

The chain links TRBV12-3 or TRBV12-4 to TRBJ1-6; D ambiguous. The CDR3 length is 15 residues. V was shortened by 7 bases and J by 3 bases, with 13 bases between the two germline ends. CDR3 bases: TGTGCCAGCACTTTCGGCACAGACTATAATTCACCCCTCCACTTT. Protein sequence: CASTFGTDYNSPLHF.

This rearrangement joins TRBV20-1 to TRBJ2-1, with TRBD2 identical over 7 bases. CDR1 is DFQATT, CDR2 SNEGSKA, per germline (reference sequence). This CDR3 region has 16 residues. V lost 2 bases, J lost 10 bases, and 17 bases stayed unmatched. This CDR3 is CSARQLRASGSEEQFF. CDR3 bases: TGCAGTGCTAGACAACTTCGAGCTAGCGGTTCCGAAGAGCAGTTCTTC.

This chain uses TRBV29-1 with TRBJ1-1, with 7 nucleotides matching TRBD1. This CDR3 has 13 amino acids. Germline CDR1 SQVTM, CDR2 ANQGSEA. V lost 4 bases, J lost 3 bases, and 5 bases stayed unmatched. The CDR3 DNA is TGCAGCGTTGCCCGAACAGGGGACACTGAAGCTTTCTTT. Translating gives CSVARTGDTEAFF.

J is TRBJ2-3 and V is TRBV12-3 or TRBV12-4, with 15 bases lining up with TRBD2. V dropped 5 bases and J dropped 4; count of bases not matched to a gene: 7. The CDR3 runs 17 residues. The CDR3 sequence is CASSLRTSGRAPDTQYF. In nucleotides, the CDR3 is TGTGCCAGCAGTCTCCGGACTAGCGGGAGGGCCCCAGATACGCAGTATTTT.

This chain connects TRBV20-1 to TRBJ2-6, with D perhaps TRBD1 (6 bases). The CDR3 totals 18 residues. The V and J ends lost 0 bases and 0 bases respectively, with 15 bases between them. Germline V CDR1 and CDR2: DFQATT, SNEGSKA (reference sequence). The CDR3: CSARELRDNSSGANVLTF. The CDR3 DNA is TGCAGTGCTAGAGAACTCCGGGACAACAGCTCTGGGGCCAACGTCCTGACTTTC.

This clonotype was observed at least ten times. The rearrangement joins TRBV7-9 to TRBJ2-7, with a weak D call TRBD2 (5 bases). V gave up 0 bases and J gave up 2 bases, with 8 bases separating them. CDR3 length: 14 residues. Germline V lookup: CDR1 SEHNR, CDR2 FQNEAQ (reference sequence). Here the CDR3 DNA reads TGTGCCAGCAGCTTAGCGACGGGAACCTACGAGCAGTACTTC. It yields the protein CASSLATGTYEQYF. Combining the CDR3 with reference TRBV7-9 and TRBJ2-7 gives the whole variable domain DTGVSQNPRHKITKRGQNVTFRCDPISEHNRLYWYRQTLGQGPEFLTYFQNEAQLEKSRLLSDRFSAERPKGSFSTLEIQRTEQGDSAMYLCASSLATGTYEQYFGPGTRLTVT.

The chain is built from TRBV20-1 and TRBJ1-1; a possible D gene is TRBD1 (5 bases). Germline assignment: CDR1 DFQATT and CDR2 SNEGSKA (reference sequence). V gave up 5 bases and J gave up 8 bases, with 21 bases separating them. The CDR3 loop spans 14 amino acids. CDR3 protein: CSAGAGTGRREAFF. DNA of the CDR3: TGCAGTGCTGGGGCCGGAACGGGACGGAGGGAAGCTTTCTTT.

This clonotype was picked up a small number of times. The CDR3 DNA follows: TGTGCCATCAGTGAGCCGGGTCGGGACTACACCTTC. It yields the protein CAISEPGRDYTF. The chain employs TRBV10-3 and TRBJ1-2; D is ambiguous. The V gene lost 2 bases and the J gene lost 10 bases, with 11 bases spanning the gap. The CDR3 is 12 amino acids. Germline values: CDR1 ENHRY, CDR2 SYGVKD.

The chain is built from TRBV20-1 and TRBJ1-4, with D hard to call. The CDR3 totals 14 residues. The ends were cut back, 0 bases at V and 8 bases at J, with 13 bases in the middle. Germline lookup yields CDR1 DFQATT and CDR2 SNEGSKA (reference sequence). The DNA of the CDR3 is TGCAGTGCTAGAGACGCTATTACGGGCGAAAAACTGTTTTTT. This encodes CSARDAITGEKLFF.

This clonotype appeared a few times. V gene TRBV7-2 combines with J gene TRBJ2-3, with 9 bases aligning to TRBD2. Germline CDR1 is SGHTA and CDR2 is FQGNSA. Trimming at V came to 6 bases and at J to 8 bases, leaving 12 bases not matched to a gene. The CDR3 is 15 residues long. The CDR3 coding sequence is TGTGCCAGCAGTCTCAACGGCGGGAGGGACGGTACGCAGTATTTT. This codes for CASSLNGGRDGTQYF. The full variable domain, in which reference TRBV7-2 and TRBJ2-3 provide the parts outside the CDR3, is GAGVSQSPSNKVTEKGKDVELRCDPISGHTALYWYRQSLGQGLEFLIYFQGNSAPDKSGLPSDRFSAERTGGSVSTLTIQRTQQEDSAVYLCASSLNGGRDGTQYFGPGTRLTVL.

This clonotype has just a few counts. The chain employs TRBV7-2 and TRBJ2-7, with 8 positions matching TRBD1. The V gene's germline CDR1 is SGHTA and CDR2 FQGNSA. This CDR3 spans 16 amino acids. Unmatched junction bases numbered 15, after V lost 4 bases and J lost 7 bases. The CDR3 loop reads CASSSQGQGLSNEQYF. The DNA of the CDR3 is TGTGCCAGCAGCTCTCAAGGACAGGGCTTAAGCAATGAGCAGTACTTC.

This clonotype was seen only a few times. The DNA for the CDR3 is TGTGCCAGCAGCCAAGAGTTGCCTAGCGGGGGCAAACAAGAGACCCAGTACTTC. Its translation: CASSQELPSGGKQETQYF. The chain is built from TRBV4-2 and TRBJ2-5; 10 bases line up with TRBD2. This CDR3 spans 18 amino acids. Germline assignment: CDR1 LGHNA and CDR2 YNFKEQ. V shed 0 bases and J 2 bases; nucleotides not matched to a gene: 9.

This clonotype came up many times. The rearrangement uses TRBV29-1 and TRBJ2-1, with 14 bases lining up with TRBD2. The CDR3 spans 15 residues. Losses at the gene ends were 4 bases for V and 5 bases for J; bases not matched to a gene: 4. Germline CDR1 reads SQVTM; CDR2 reads ANQGSEA. The CDR3 coding sequence is TGCAGCGTTGCTTCGACTAGCGGGAGGGACAATGAGCAGTTCTTC. This gives the protein CSVASTSGRDNEQFF.

V gene TRBV20-1 combines with J gene TRBJ1-3; 12 positions match TRBD1. Germline trimming cut 5 bases from V and 7 bases from J; bases unmatched to any gene: 12. This CDR3 has 16 residues. In germline, CDR1 is DFQATT, CDR2 SNEGSKA (reference sequence). As DNA, the CDR3 is TGCAGTGCTGCACGGGGACAGGGGGCATTACAGAACACCATATATTTT. It translates to CSAARGQGALQNTIYF.

Worth noting for this clonotype: A much larger clone is a single base away; this may be a read error. CDR3 bases: TGCAGCGTTGAAGGCAGGGACCTTCACGAGCAGTACTTC. Protein: CSVEGRDLHEQYF. This sequence joins TRBV29-1 and TRBJ2-7; D is possibly TRBD1 or TRBD2 (5 bases each). This CDR3 is 13 amino acids long. Germline V gene sequence: CDR1 SQVTM, CDR2 ANQGSEA. Trimming removed 1 base at V and 5 bases at J, with 12 bases between.